This T cell receptor (beta chain) was identified in a study of T cell clonality in common variable immunodeficiency. Notes on the study in general: T cell subpopulation sequencing would be needed to explain CVID clonality. Shared TCRbeta clones were fewer between CVID subjects than controls. CVID subjects showed higher TCRbeta clonality than healthy controls.

Per germline, CDR1 SGHTA and CDR2 FQGTGA. The CDR3 is made up of 15 amino acids. V shed 5 bases, J shed 2 bases, and the junction held 7 bases outside the gene matches. This clone was detected ten times or more. As yet, its antigen is unknown. The read comes to an end 3 residues before the CDR3 does, leaving the germline J gene to fill in the end. CVID and control samples used equivalent genomic DNA input. Sequencing used immunoSEQ multiplex PCR; TCRdb keeps in-frame clones, though not all of them. The repertoire consists of some 43,000 clones, none detected only once. The chain combines TRBV7-3 with TRBJ2-3, with 7 bases identical to TRBD2. This TCR was sampled from a person between 18 and 70 years old in good health. The sequencing input was peripheral blood mononuclear cells. The CDR3 loop reads CASSLGAGHTDTQYF. CDR3 bases read: TGTGCCAGCAGCCTAGGAGCGGGGCACACAGATACG.